A single sample gave rise to the 5 T cell receptor beta chains below, sequenced in a study of blood T cells in healthy people across ages. A second roughly 7 to 12 cycle PCR used barcoded and J-beta primers. In TCRdb, the 5' RACE reads were re-called with MiXCR into one record per CDR3 protein. Of about 680,000 distinct CDR3 sequences in the sample, around 48% were seen once. Sequenced: blood. Receptors originate from a woman aged 55 to 70 in good health.

The V and J genes are TRBV24-1 and TRBJ2-5, with TRBD1 identical over 9 bases. This CDR3 contains 19 residues. Germline CDR1 is KGHDR and CDR2 is SFDVKD. With V trimmed by 4 bases and J by 11 bases, 25 bases remained unmatched. In nucleotides, the CDR3 is TGTGCCACCAGTGAGGCCGGGACAGGGAATACACGCGTTTGGAATGAGCAGTACTTC. It yields the protein CATSEAGTGNTRVWNEQYF.

The chain has TRBV6-6 and TRBJ2-7; D is undetermined. Germline V CDR1 and CDR2: MNHNY, SVGAGI (reference sequence). The CDR3 contains 12 residues. V was cut by 3 bases and J by 6 bases, with 9 bases left in between. The CDR3 sequence: CASSYSELEQYF. The DNA for the CDR3 is TGTGCCAGCAGTTATAGTGAGCTCGAGCAGTACTTC.

The chain employs TRBV28 and TRBJ2-3; D possibly corresponds to TRBD2 (6 bases). The CDR3 sequence is 15 residues long. CDR1 and CDR2 (germline): MDHEN, SYDVKM. V lost 6 bases to trimming and J lost 1 base, with 14 bases between them. The CDR3 bases are TGTGCCAGCAGGTCACCGGGAGCCGGCACAGATACGCAGTATTTT. Translation: CASRSPGAGTDTQYF. The entire variable domain, with the rest obtained from reference TRBV28 and TRBJ2-3, is as follows: DVKVTQSSRYLVKRTGEKVFLECVQDMDHENMFWYRQDPGLGLRLIYFSYDVKMKEKGDIPEGYSVSREKKERFSLILESASTNQTSMYLCASRSPGAGTDTQYFGPGTRLTVL.

The chain employs TRBV20-1 and TRBJ2-3; a weak D match, TRBD2 (6 bases). The germline V gene encodes CDR1 DFQATT and CDR2 SNEGSKA (reference sequence). V was trimmed by 3 bases and J by 4 bases, leaving 14 bases between them. The CDR3 runs 14 residues. The CDR3 DNA follows: TGCAGTGCTAGCTCTAGCACGGGGGCAGATACGCAGTATTTT. Translation: CSASSSTGADTQYF.

The V gene is TRBV20-1, the J gene TRBJ2-7; 10 nucleotides agree with TRBD2. The CDR3 loop spans 14 amino acids. The V segment lost 6 bases and the J segment 1 base; nucleotides outside the gene matches: 6. Germline CDR1 is DFQATT and CDR2 is SNEGSKA (reference sequence). The CDR3 sequence: CSASLAGASYEQYF. The CDR3 DNA sequence: TGCAGTGCCTCTCTAGCGGGAGCGTCCTACGAGCAGTACTTC.